This T cell receptor beta chain was identified in a study of blood T cell repertoires in COVID-19. Study background: The study drew acute and convalescent COVID-19 samples from the United States, Italy and Spain. The cDNA or gDNA used as material had been derived from T cells, B-cell-depleted T cells, or PBMCs.

Deletions cut 5 bases from V and 0 bases from J, with 16 bases between. The germline gives CDR1 SGHNT, CDR2 YENEEA. The CDR3 is 17 amino acids. In the study's own analysis: The authors estimated nucleated cell counts from reference gene primer amplification. Measured with immunoSEQ multiplex PCR; TCRdb has only the in-frame clones, and not every one. Clone size and V and J calls were adopted from that table, with D and trimming inferred from the DNA. The table includes about 51,000 clones, 65% to 90% detected once. This sequence originates from a man aged 60 to 69 with acute or convalescent COVID-19. Sequencing was carried out using peripheral blood. V and J are TRBV11-3 and TRBJ2-2; TRBD1 might be the D (5 bases). The CDR3 DNA is TGTGCCAGCAGCCCATTATGGGGCCCCGCGAACACCGGGGAGCTGTTTTTT. Protein product: CASSPLWGPANTGELFF.